The clone carrying this T cell receptor (beta chain) was observed a handful of times. Antigen specificity is unknown. CDR3 size: 15 residues. CDR1 MNHEY and CDR2 SVGEGT come from the germline V gene. V dropped 0 bases and J dropped 7 bases, with 15 bases sitting between them. This entry comes from a study of T cells in Graves' hyperthyroidism and ophthalmopathy. Overall study findings and caveats: In validation, the model predicted ophthalmopathy. These predictions came a median about 6.5 months before onset. Blood also held most thyroid clonotypes expanded beyond 0.001. Ophthalmopathy was separated from stable hyperthyroidism by a 13 V-J model.

RNA transcripts were the template for amplifying TCR beta CDR3 regions. Using the HTBI primer set, a first-round RT-PCR was run on the TCR CDR3. MiXCR, applied by TCRdb to the multiplex PCR reads, yields one record per CDR3 protein. The repertoire consists of approximately 620,000 distinct CDR3 sequences, with about 15% occurring once and the leading ten covering more than 5%. Disease duration under 2 months; hyperthyroidism patients were aged 18 to 65. What was sequenced was blood. The chain couples TRBV6-2 or TRBV6-3 to TRBJ1-1; tentative D call: TRBD1 (5 bases). This sequence originates from a woman aged 30 to 39 with Graves' hyperthyroidism that later progressed to Graves' ophthalmopathy. The CDR3 DNA is TGTGCCAGCAGTTACTCGAGATCTGGGGCGCGTGAAGCTTTCTTT. The encoded protein is CASSYSRSGAREAFF.